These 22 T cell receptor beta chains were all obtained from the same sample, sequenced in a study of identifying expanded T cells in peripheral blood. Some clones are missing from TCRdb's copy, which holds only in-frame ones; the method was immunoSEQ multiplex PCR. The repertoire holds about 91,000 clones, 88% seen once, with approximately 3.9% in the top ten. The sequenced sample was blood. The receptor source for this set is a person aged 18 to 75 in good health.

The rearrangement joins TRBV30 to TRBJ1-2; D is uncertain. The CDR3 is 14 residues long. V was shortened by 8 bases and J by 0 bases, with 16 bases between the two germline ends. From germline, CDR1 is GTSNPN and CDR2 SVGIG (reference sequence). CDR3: CALPEAGTNYGYTF. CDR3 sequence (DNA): TGTGCCCTGCCGGAGGCAGGAACTAACTATGGCTACACCTTC.

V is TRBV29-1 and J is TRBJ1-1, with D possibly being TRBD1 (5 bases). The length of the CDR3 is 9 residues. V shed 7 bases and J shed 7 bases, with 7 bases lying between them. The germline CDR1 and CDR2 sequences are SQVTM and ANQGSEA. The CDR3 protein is CSGGYEAFF. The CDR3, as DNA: TGCAGCGGGGGGTATGAAGCTTTCTTT. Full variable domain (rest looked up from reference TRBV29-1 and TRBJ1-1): SAVISQKPSRDICQRGTSLTIQCQVDSQVTMMFWYRQQPGQSLTLIATANQGSEATYESGFVIDKFPISRPNLTFSTLTVSNMSPEDSSIYLCSGGYEAFFGQGTRLTVV.

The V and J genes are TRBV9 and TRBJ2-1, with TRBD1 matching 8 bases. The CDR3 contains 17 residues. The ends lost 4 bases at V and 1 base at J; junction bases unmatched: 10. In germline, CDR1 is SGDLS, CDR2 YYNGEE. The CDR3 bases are TGTGCCAGCAGCCTAGATGGAGGACAGGGTTCCTACAATGAGCAGTTCTTC. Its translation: CASSLDGGQGSYNEQFF.

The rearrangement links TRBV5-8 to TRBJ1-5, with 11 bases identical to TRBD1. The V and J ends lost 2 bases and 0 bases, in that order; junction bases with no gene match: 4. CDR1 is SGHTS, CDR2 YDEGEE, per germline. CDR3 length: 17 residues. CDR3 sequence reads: CASSLGQGAYSNQPQHF. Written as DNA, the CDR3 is TGTGCCAGCAGCTTAGGACAGGGGGCGTATAGCAATCAGCCCCAGCATTTT. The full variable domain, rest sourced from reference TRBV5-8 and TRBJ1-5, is EAGVTQSPTHLIKTRGQQATLRCSPISGHTSVYWYQQALGLGLQFLLWYDEGEERNRGNFPPRFSGRQFPNYSSELNVNALELEDSALYLCASSLGQGAYSNQPQHFGDGTRLSIL.

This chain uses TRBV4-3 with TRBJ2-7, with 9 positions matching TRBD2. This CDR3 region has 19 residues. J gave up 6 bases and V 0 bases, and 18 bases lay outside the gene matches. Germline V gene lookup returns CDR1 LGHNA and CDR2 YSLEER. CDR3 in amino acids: CASSQDPASGKVVGSEQYF. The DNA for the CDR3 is TGCGCCAGCAGCCAAGATCCAGCTAGCGGGAAAGTGGTAGGGAGCGAGCAGTACTTC.

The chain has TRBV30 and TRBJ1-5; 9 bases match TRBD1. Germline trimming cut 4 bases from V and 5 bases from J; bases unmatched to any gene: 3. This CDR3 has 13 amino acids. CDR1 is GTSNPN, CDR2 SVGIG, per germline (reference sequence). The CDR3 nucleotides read TGTGCCTGGAACCGGGACAGGGATCAGCCCCAGCATTTT. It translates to CAWNRDRDQPQHF.

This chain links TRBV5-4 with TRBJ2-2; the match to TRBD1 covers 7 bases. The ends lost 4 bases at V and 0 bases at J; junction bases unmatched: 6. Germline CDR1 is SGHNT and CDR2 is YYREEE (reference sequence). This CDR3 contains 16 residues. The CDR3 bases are TGTGCCAGCAGCGAAGAGACAGGGTCGAACACCGGGGAGCTGTTTTTT. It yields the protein CASSEETGSNTGELFF.

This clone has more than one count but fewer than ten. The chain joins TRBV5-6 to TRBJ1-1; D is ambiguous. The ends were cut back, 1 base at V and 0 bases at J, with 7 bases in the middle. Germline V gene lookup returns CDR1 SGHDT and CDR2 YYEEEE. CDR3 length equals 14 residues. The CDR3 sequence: CASSLRAMNTEAFF. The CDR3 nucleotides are TGTGCCAGCAGCTTGCGGGCTATGAACACTGAAGCTTTCTTT.

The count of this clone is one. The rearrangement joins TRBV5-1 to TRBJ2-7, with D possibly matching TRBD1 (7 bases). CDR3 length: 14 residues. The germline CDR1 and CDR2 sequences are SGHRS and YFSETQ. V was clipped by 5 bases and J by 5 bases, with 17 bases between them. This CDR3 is CASSRRGQGDEQYF. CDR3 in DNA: TGCGCCAGCAGTCGGCGGGGCCAGGGGGACGAGCAGTACTTC.

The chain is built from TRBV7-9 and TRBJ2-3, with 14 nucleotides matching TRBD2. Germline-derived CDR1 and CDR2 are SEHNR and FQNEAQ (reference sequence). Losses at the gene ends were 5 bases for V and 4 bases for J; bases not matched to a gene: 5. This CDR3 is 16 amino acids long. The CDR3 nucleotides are TGTGCCAGCAGCGAGACTAGCGGGGGGGAGGCAGATACGCAGTATTTT. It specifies CASSETSGGEADTQYF.

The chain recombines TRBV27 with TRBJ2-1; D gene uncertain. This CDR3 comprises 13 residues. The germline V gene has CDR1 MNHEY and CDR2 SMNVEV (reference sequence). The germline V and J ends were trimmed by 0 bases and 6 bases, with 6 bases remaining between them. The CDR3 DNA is TGTGCCAGCAGTTTATCGTTCCCCAATGAGCAGTTCTTC. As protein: CASSLSFPNEQFF.

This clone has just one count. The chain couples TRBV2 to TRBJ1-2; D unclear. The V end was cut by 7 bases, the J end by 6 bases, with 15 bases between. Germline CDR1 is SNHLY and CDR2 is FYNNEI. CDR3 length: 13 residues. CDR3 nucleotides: TGTGCCAGCATACGGTCAGGAGGGCATGGCTACACCTTC. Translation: CASIRSGGHGYTF.

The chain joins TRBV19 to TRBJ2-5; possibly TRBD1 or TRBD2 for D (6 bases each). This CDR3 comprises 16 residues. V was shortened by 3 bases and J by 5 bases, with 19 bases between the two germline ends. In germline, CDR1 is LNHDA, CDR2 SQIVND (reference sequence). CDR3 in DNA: TGTGCCAGTAGTATCTCGGCGGGGATTAGGGGGGAGACCCAGTACTTC. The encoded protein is CASSISAGIRGETQYF. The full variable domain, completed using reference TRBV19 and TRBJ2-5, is DGGITQSPKYLFRKEGQNVTLSCEQNLNHDAMYWYRQDPGQGLRLIYYSQIVNDFQKGDIAEGYSVSREKKESFPLTVTSAQKNPTAFYLCASSISAGIRGETQYFGPGTRLLVL.

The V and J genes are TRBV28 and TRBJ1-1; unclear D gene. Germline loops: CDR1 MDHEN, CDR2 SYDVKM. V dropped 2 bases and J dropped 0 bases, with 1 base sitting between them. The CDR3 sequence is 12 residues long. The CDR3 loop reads CASSLMNTEAFF. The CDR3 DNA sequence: TGTGCCAGCAGTTTAATGAACACTGAAGCTTTCTTT.

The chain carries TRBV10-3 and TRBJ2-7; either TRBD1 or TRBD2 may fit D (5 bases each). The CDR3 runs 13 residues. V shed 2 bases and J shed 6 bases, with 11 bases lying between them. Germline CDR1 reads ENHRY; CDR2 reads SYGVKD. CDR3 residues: CAISEVWGTEQYF. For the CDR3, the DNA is TGTGCCATCAGTGAGGTTTGGGGGACCGAGCAGTACTTC.

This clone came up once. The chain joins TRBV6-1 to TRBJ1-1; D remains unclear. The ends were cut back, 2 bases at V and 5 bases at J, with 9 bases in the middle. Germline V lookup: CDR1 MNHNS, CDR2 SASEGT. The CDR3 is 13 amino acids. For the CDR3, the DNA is TGTGCCAGCAGTGAACTAGGGCCGACTGAAGCTTTCTTT. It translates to CASSELGPTEAFF.

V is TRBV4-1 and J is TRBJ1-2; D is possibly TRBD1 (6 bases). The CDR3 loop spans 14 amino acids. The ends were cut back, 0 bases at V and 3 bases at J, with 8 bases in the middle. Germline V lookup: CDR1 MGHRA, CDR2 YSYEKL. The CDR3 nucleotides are TGCGCCAGCAGCCAAGATCGGGGGCACTATGGCTACACCTTC. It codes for CASSQDRGHYGYTF.

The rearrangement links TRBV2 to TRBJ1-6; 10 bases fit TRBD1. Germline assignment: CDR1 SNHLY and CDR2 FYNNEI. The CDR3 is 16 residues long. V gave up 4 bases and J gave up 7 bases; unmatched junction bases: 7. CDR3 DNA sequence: TGTGCCAGCAGTGTCCGCGGACAGGGGGGAAATTCACCCCTCCACTTT. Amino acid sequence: CASSVRGQGGNSPLHF.

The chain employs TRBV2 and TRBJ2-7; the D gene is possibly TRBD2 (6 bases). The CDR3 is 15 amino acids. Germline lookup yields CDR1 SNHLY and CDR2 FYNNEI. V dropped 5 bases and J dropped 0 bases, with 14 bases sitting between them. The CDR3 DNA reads TGTGCCAGCAGTAGTGGGCGGGATCACTCCTACGAGCAGTACTTC. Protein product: CASSSGRDHSYEQYF.

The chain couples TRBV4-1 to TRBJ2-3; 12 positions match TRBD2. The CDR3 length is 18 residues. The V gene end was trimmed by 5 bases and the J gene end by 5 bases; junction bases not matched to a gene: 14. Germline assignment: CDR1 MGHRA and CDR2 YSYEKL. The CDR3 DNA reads TGCGCCAGCAGCGGTCAACTGACTAGCGGGGGAGATGGAGATACGCAGTATTTT. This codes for CASSGQLTSGGDGDTQYF.

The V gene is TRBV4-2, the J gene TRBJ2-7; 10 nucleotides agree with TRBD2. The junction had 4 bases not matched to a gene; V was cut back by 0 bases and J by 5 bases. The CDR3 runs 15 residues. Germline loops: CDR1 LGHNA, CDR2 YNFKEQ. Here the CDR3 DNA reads TGTGCCAGCAGCCAAGACGGACTAGCGGCCGACGAGCAGTACTTC. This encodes CASSQDGLAADEQYF.

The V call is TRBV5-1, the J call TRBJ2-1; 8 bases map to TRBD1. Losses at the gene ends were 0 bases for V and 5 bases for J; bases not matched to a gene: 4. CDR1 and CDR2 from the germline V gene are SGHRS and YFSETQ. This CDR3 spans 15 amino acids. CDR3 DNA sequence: TGCGCCAGCAGCTTGGCGCAGGGGGCGCACAATGAGCAGTTCTTC. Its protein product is CASSLAQGAHNEQFF.